These 6 T cell receptor beta chains were sequenced from one sample in a study of T cell responses to AZD1222 COVID-19 vaccine. The table came from immunoSEQ multiplex PCR; TCRdb's copy has only in-frame clones and leaves some out. The sample consists of under 80,000 clones, around 80% of them appearing once. The source was peripheral blood, collected on day 0 of AZD1222 vaccination. The receptor set was obtained from an adult in good health.

This clone was detected a few times. CDR3 amino acids: CASSIVRGGTKNIQYF. The CDR3 DNA sequence: TGTGCCAGTAGTATAGTGAGGGGCGGCACCAAAAACATTCAGTACTTC. The rearrangement links TRBV19 to TRBJ2-4; D is possibly TRBD1 or TRBD2 (5 bases each). Germline V gene lookup returns CDR1 LNHDA and CDR2 SQIVND (reference sequence). CDR3 length: 16 residues. The V and J ends lost 1 base and 2 bases respectively, with 12 bases between them.

The chain couples TRBV3-1 (or the pseudogene TRBV3-2) to TRBJ2-7; 7 positions agree with TRBD1. The V segment lost 4 bases and the J segment 0 bases; nucleotides outside the gene matches: 6. Germline-derived CDR1 and CDR2 are LGHDT and YNNKEL (reference sequence). The CDR3 loop spans 15 amino acids. The CDR3 protein is CASSPRQGFSYEQYF. The CDR3 DNA reads as TGTGCCAGCAGCCCCAGACAGGGATTCTCCTACGAGCAGTACTTC.

The chain couples TRBV10-3 to TRBJ1-5; D not resolved. CDR3 size: 15 residues. CDR1 and CDR2 from the germline V gene are ENHRY and SYGVKD. Between the trimmed V and J ends, which lost 3 bases and 1 base, there was a span of 10 bases. The CDR3: CAISDPRWSNQPQHF. DNA of the CDR3: TGTGCCATCAGTGATCCGCGGTGGAGCAATCAGCCCCAGCATTTT.

The chain carries TRBV13 and TRBJ1-1, with 8 positions matching TRBD1. The V gene end was trimmed by 3 bases and the J gene end by 8 bases; junction bases not matched to a gene: 8. The CDR3 runs 14 residues. Looked up from germline, CDR1 is PRHDT and CDR2 is FYEKMQ (reference sequence). CDR3 nucleotides: TGTGCCAGCAGCTTCGGACAGGGAATAAGAGAAGCTTTCTTT. Translating gives CASSFGQGIREAFF.

For this clone: Other DNA sequences of this sample code for an identical CDR3. The V call is TRBV27, the J call TRBJ1-5; D is undetermined. The V end was cut by 4 bases, the J end by 0 bases, with 7 bases between. CDR3 length: 14 amino acids. Germline CDR1 MNHEY, CDR2 SMNVEV (reference sequence). The CDR3 sequence: CASSSGYSNQPQHF. The DNA for the CDR3 is TGTGCCAGCAGTTCAGGTTATAGCAATCAGCCCCAGCATTTT.

V usage is TRBV6-5 and J usage is TRBJ2-7, with 7 bases matching TRBD1. The CDR3 covers 13 residues. The trim removed 2 bases at V and 3 bases at J, leaving 1 base unmatched. Germline V CDR1 and CDR2: MNHEY, SVGAGI. The CDR3 sequence: CASSYAGGYEQYF. The CDR3 DNA is TGTGCCAGCAGTTACGCAGGGGGCTACGAGCAGTACTTC.